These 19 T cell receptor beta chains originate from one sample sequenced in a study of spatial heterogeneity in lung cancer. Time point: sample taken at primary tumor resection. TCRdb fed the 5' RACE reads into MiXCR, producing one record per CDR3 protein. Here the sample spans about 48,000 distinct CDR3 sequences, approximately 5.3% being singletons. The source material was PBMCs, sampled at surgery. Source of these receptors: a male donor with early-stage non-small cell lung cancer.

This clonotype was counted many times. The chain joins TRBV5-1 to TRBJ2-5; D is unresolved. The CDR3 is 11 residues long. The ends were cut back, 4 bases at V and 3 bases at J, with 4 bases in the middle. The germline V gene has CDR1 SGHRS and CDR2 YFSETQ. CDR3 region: CASSREETQYF. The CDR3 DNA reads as TGCGCCAGCAGCCGAGAAGAGACCCAGTACTTC. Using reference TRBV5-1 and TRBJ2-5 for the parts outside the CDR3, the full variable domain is KAGVTQTPRYLIKTRGQQVTLSCSPISGHRSVSWYQQTPGQGLQFLFEYFSETQRNKGNFPGRFSGRQFSNSRSEMNVSTLELGDSALYLCASSREETQYFGPGTRLLVL.

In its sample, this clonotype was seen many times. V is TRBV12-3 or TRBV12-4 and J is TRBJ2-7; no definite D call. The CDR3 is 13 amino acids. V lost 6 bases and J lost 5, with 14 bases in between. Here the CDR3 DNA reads TGTGCCAGCAGCCAATCGACTGGCCACGAGCAGTACTTC. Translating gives CASSQSTGHEQYF.

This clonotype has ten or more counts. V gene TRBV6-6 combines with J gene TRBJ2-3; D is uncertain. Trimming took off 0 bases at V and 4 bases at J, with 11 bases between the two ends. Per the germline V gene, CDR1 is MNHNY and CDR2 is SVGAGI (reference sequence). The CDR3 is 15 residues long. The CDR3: CASSYSELRPDTQYF. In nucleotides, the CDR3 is TGTGCCAGCAGTTACTCGGAGCTTAGGCCAGATACGCAGTATTTT.

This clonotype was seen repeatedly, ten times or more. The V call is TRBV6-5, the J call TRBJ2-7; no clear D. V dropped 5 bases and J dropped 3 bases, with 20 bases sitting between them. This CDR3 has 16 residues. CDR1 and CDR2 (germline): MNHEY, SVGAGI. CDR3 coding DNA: TGTGCCAGCAGTCCTAGGGTTCGGGTCCCCCTCTACGAGCAGTACTTC. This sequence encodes CASSPRVRVPLYEQYF.

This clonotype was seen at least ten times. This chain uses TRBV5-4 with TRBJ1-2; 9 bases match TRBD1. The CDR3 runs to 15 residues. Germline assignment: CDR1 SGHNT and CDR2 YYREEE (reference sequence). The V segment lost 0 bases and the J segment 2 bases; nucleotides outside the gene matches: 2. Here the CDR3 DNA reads TGTGCCAGCAGCTTGGCCGGGACAGGGAACTATGGCTACACCTTC. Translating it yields CASSLAGTGNYGYTF.

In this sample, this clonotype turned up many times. In DNA, the CDR3 is TGTGCCAGCAGCCTTCGACAGGGAGACACCATATATTTT. Its protein product is CASSLRQGDTIYF. The chain carries TRBV7-2 and TRBJ1-3; 7 bases match TRBD1. The CDR3 is 13 residues long. CDR1 is SGHTA and CDR2 is FQGNSA in the germline V gene. V shed 5 bases and J 8 bases; nucleotides not matched to a gene: 6.

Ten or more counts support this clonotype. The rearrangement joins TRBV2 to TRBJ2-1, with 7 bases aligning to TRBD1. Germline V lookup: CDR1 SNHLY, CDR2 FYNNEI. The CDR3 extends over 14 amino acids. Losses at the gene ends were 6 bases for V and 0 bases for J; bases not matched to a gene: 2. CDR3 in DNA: TGTGCCAGCAGGGGGGACAGCTCCTACAATGAGCAGTTCTTC. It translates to CASRGDSSYNEQFF.

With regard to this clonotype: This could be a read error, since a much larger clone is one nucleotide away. In nucleotides, the CDR3 is TGTGCCAGTAGTACCGACCCAGGACGCAATCAGTCCCAGCATTTT. Its protein is CASSTDPGRNQSQHF. The rearrangement uses TRBV19 and TRBJ1-5; D is ambiguous. The CDR3 is 15 amino acids. The germline V gene has CDR1 LNHDA and CDR2 SQIVND (reference sequence). Full variable domain (remainder filled in from reference TRBV19 and TRBJ1-5): DGGITQSPKYLFRKEGQNVTLSCEQNLNHDAMYWYRQDPGQGLRLIYYSQIVNDFQKGDIAEGYSVSREKKESFPLTVTSAQKNPTAFYLCASSTDPGRNQSQHFGDGTRLSIL.

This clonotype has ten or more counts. CDR3 coding DNA: TGTGCCAGCTCACCAGAGGTCGGGGACCAGCCCCAGCATTTT. Its protein product is CASSPEVGDQPQHF. The chain combines TRBV18 with TRBJ1-5; maybe TRBD1 (5 bases). Germline V CDR1 and CDR2: KGHSH, LQKENI. This CDR3 spans 14 amino acids. Trimming took 2 bases from V and 7 from J, leaving 12 bases between them.

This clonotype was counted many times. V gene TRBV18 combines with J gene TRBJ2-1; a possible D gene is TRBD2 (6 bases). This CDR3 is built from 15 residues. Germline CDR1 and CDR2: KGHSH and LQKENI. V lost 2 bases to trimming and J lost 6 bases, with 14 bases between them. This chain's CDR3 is CASSPNGRRGNEQFF. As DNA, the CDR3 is TGTGCCAGCTCACCAAACGGGAGACGGGGCAATGAGCAGTTCTTC.

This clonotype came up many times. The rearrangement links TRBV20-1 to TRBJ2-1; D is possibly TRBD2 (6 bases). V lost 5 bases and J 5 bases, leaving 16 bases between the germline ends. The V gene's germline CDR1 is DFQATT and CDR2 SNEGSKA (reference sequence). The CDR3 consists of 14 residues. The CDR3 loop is CSAPREFGDNEQFF. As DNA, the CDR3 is TGCAGTGCTCCACGGGAGTTCGGGGACAATGAGCAGTTCTTC.

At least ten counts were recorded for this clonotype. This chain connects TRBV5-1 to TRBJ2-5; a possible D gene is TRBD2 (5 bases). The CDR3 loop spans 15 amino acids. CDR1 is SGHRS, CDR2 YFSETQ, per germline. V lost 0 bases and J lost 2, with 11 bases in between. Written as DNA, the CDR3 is TGCGCCAGCAGCTTGGGGAGTTCGGGGCAAGAGACCCAGTACTTC. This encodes CASSLGSSGQETQYF.

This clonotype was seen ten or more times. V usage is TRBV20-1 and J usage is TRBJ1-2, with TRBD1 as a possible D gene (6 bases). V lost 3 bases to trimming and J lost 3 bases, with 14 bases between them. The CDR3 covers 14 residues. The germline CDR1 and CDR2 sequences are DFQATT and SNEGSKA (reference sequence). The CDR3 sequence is CSASLGQGHYGYTF. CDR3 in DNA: TGCAGTGCTAGTTTAGGGCAGGGGCACTATGGCTACACCTTC.

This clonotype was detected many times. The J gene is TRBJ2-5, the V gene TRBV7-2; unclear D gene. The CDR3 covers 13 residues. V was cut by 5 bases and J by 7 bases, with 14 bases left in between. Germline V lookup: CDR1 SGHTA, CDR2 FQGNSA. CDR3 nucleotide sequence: TGTGCCAGCAGCCTCGTCCCCAGTGGGACCCAGTACTTC. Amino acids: CASSLVPSGTQYF.

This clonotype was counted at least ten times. CDR3 in DNA: TGCAGCGTTGAAGGGGGAACAGATGAGCAGTACTTC. Its translation: CSVEGGTDEQYF. The V call is TRBV29-1, the J call TRBJ2-7; D remains unclear. CDR3 length equals 12 residues. The germline V gene encodes CDR1 SQVTM and CDR2 ANQGSEA. The V gene lost 1 base and the J gene lost 7 bases, with 11 bases spanning the gap.

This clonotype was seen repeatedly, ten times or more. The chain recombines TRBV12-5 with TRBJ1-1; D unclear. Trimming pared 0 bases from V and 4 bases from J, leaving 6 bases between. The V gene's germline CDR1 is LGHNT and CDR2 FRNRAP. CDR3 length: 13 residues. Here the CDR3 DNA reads TGTGCTAGTGGTTTGGTGGCGGGCACTGAAGCTTTCTTT. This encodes CASGLVAGTEAFF.

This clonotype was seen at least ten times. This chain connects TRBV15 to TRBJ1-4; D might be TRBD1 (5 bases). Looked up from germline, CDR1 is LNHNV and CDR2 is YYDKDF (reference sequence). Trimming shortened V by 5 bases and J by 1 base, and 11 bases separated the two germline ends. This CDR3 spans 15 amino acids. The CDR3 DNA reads TGTGCCACCAGCCCGGGGGGGGGAACTAATGAAAAACTGTTTTTT. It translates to CATSPGGGTNEKLFF.

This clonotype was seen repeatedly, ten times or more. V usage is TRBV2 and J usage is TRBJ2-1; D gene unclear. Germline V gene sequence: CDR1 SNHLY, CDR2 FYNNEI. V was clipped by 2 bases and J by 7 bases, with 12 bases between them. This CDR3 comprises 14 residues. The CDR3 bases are TGTGCCAGCAGTGAATACCCAATCGGGAATGAGCAGTTCTTC. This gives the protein CASSEYPIGNEQFF. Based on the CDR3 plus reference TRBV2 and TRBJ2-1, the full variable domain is EPEVTQTPSHQVTQMGQEVILRCVPISNHLYFYWYRQILGQKVEFLVSFYNNEISEKSEIFDDQFSVERPDGSNFTLKIRSTKLEDSAMYFCASSEYPIGNEQFFGPGTRLTVL.

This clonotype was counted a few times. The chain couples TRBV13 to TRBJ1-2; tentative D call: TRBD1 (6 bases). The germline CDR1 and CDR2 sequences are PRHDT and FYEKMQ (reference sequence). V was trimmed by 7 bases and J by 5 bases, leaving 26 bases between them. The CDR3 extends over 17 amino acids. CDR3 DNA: TGTGCCAGCATCATAACAGGGATAGAGTTGTTAGGGTATGGCTACACCTTC. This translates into CASIITGIELLGYGYTF. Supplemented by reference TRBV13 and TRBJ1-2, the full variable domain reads AAGVIQSPRHLIKEKRETATLKCYPIPRHDTVYWYQQGPGQDPQFLISFYEKMQSDKGSIPDRFSAQQFSDYHSELNMSSLELGDSALYFCASIITGIELLGYGYTFGSGTRLTVV.